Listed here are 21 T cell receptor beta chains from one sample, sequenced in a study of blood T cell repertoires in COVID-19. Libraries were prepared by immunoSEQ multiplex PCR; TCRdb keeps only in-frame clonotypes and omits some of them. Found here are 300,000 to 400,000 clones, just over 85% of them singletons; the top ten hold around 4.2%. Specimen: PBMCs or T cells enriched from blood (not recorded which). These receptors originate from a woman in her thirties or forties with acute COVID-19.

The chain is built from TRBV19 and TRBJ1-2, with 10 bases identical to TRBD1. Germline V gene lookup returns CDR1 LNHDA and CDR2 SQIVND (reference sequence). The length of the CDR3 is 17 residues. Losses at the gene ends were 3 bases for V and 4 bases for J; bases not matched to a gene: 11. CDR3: CASSIGTGARPFYGYTF. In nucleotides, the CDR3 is TGTGCCAGTAGTATCGGGACAGGGGCTCGACCCTTCTATGGCTACACCTTC.

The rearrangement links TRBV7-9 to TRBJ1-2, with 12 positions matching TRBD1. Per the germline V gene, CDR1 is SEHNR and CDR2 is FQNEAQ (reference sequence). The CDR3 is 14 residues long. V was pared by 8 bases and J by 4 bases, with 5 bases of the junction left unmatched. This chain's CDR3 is CASGDRGRFYGYTF. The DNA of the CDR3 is TGTGCCAGCGGGGACAGGGGGCGCTTCTATGGCTACACCTTC.

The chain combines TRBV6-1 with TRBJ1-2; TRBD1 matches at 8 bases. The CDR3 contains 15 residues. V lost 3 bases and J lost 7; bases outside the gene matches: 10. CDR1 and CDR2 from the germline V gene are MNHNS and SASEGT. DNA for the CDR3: TGTGCCAGCAGTGATCTTGGACAGGGAAGCTTTGGCTACACCTTC. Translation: CASSDLGQGSFGYTF.

Here the CDR3 DNA reads TGCAGTGCTAGTGTGGGACTAGCCTACAATGAGCAGTTCTTC. It encodes CSASVGLAYNEQFF. J is TRBJ2-1 and V is TRBV20-1; 8 bases agree with TRBD2. The CDR3 runs to 14 residues. Germline V lookup: CDR1 DFQATT, CDR2 SNEGSKA (reference sequence). Losses at the gene ends were 3 bases for V and 2 bases for J; bases not matched to a gene: 3.

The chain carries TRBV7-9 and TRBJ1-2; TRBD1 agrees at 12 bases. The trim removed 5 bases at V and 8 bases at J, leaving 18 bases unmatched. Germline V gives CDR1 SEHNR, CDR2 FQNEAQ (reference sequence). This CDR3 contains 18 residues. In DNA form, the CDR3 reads TGTGCCAGCAGCACACGGGACAGGGGGCCTCTACCTATCCCCGGCTACACCTTC. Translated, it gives CASSTRDRGPLPIPGYTF.

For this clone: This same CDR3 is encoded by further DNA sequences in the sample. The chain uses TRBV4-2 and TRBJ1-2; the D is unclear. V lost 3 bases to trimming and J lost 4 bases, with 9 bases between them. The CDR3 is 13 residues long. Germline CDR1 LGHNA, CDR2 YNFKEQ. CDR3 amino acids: CASSQGDSYGYTF. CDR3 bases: TGTGCCAGCAGCCAGGGAGACTCCTATGGCTACACCTTC.

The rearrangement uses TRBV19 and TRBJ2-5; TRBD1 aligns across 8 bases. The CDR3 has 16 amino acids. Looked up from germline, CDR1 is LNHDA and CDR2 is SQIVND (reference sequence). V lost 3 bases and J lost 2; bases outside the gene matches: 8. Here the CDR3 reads CASSISPWTGQETQYF. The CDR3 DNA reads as TGTGCCAGTAGTATCTCACCTTGGACAGGGCAAGAGACCCAGTACTTC.

The DNA for the CDR3 is TGTGCCATAGAGACAGTCCCCTCTGGAAACACCATATATTTT. This encodes CAIETVPSGNTIYF. This chain links TRBV5-4 with TRBJ1-3, with D perhaps TRBD1 (5 bases). Germline values: CDR1 SGHNT, CDR2 YYREEE (reference sequence). V lost 9 bases, J lost 0 bases, and 13 bases lay in between. This CDR3 comprises 14 residues.

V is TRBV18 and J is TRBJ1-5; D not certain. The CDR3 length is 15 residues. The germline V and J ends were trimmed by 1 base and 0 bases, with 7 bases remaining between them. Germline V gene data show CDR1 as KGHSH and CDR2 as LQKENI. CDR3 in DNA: TGTGCCAGCTCACCACGAGGTGATAGCAATCAGCCCCAGCATTTT. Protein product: CASSPRGDSNQPQHF.

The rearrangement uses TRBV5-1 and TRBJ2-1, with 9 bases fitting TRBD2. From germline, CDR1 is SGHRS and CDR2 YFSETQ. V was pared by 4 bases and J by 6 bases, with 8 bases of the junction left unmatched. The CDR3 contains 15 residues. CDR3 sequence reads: CASSPGTSRGNEQFF. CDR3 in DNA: TGCGCCAGCAGCCCCGGGACTAGCAGGGGCAATGAGCAGTTCTTC.

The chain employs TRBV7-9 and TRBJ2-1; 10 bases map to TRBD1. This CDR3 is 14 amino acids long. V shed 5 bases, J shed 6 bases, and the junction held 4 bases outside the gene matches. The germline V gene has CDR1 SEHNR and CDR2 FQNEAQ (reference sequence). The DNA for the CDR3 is TGTGCCAGCAGCCCCCGGGACAGGGGCAATGAGCAGTTCTTC. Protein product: CASSPRDRGNEQFF.

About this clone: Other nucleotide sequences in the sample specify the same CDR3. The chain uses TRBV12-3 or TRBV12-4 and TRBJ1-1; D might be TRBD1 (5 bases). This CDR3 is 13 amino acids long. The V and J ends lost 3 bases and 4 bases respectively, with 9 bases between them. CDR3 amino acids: CASSFTGGTEAFF. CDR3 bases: TGTGCCAGCAGTTTTACCGGGGGCACTGAAGCTTTCTTT.

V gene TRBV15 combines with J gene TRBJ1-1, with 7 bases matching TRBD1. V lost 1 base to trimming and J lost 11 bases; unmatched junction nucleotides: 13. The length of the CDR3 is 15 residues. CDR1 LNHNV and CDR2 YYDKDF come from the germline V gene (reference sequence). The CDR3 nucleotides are TGTGCCACCAGCAGAGTCCGGGACAGATCCCTGGGGGCTTTCTTT. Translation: CATSRVRDRSLGAFF.

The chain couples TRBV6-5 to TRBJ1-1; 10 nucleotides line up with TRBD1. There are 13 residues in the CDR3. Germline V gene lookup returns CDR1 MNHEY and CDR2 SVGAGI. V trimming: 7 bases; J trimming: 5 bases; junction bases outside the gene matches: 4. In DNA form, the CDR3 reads TGTGCCAGCACGGACAGGGGGAAGACTGAAGCTTTCTTT. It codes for CASTDRGKTEAFF.

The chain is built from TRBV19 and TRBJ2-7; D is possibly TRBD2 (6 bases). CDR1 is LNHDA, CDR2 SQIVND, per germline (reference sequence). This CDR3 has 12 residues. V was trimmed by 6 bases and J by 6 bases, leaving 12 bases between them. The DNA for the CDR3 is TGTGCCAGTAGGGGGCGGGGAGTCGAGCAGTACTTC. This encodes CASRGRGVEQYF.

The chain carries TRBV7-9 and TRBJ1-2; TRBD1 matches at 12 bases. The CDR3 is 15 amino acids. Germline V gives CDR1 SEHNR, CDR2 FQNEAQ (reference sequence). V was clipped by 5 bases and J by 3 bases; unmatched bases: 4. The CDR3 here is CASSRGTGGDYGYTF. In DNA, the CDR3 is TGTGCCAGCAGCCGAGGGACAGGGGGCGACTATGGCTACACCTTC. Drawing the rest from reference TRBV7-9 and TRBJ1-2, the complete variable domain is DTGVSQNPRHKITKRGQNVTFRCDPISEHNRLYWYRQTLGQGPEFLTYFQNEAQLEKSRLLSDRFSAERPKGSFSTLEIQRTEQGDSAMYLCASSRGTGGDYGYTFGSGTRLTVV.

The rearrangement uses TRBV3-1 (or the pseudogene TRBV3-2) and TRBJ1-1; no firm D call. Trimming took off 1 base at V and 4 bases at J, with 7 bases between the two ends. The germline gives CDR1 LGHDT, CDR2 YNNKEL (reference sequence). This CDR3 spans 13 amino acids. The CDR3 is CASSQASGTEAFF. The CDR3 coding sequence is TGTGCCAGCAGCCAAGCCTCGGGCACTGAAGCTTTCTTT.

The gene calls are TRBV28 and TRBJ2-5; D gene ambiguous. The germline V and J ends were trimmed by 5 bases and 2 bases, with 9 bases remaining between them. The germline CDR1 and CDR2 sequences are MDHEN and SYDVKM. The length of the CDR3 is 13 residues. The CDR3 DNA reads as TGTGCCAGCAGTACAACAGAACAAGAGACCCAGTACTTC. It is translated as CASSTTEQETQYF.

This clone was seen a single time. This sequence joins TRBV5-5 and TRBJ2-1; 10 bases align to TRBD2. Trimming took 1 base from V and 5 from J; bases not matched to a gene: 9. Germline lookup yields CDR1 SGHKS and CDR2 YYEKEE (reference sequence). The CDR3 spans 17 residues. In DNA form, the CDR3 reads TGTGCCAGCAGCTTGCGTAGCGGGGGGCTCCAAGACAATGAGCAGTTCTTC. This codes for CASSLRSGGLQDNEQFF.

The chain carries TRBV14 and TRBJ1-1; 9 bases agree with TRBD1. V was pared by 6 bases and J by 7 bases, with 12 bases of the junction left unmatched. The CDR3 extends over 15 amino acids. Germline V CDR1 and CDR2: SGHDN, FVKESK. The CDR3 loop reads CASSGTLRDRVEAFF. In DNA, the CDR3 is TGTGCCAGCAGTGGAACATTACGGGACAGGGTTGAAGCTTTCTTT.

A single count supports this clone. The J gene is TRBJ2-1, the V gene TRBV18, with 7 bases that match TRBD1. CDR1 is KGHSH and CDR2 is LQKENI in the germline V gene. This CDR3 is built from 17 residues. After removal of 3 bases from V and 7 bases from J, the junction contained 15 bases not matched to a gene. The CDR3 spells CASSPRDKGAGPNEQFF. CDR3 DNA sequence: TGTGCCAGCTCACCGCGAGATAAGGGGGCCGGGCCGAATGAGCAGTTCTTC.